The 3 T cell receptor beta chains given below trace back to one sample, sequenced in a study of OX40 agonist ivuxolimab in advanced cancers. The data were produced by immunoSEQ multiplex PCR, yet TCRdb's version contains in-frame clones alone and is incomplete. This sample has 150,000 to 190,000 clones, with 94% found just once. Sequenced material: CD4+ or CD8+ T cells sorted from blood, taken in a trial of the OX40 agonist ivuxolimab. The origin of the receptors is an adult with an advanced solid tumor such as melanoma, head and neck, liver or kidney cancer.

The chain uses TRBV28 and TRBJ1-2; D not resolved. V was cut by 6 bases and J by 5 bases, with 13 bases left in between. CDR1 MDHEN and CDR2 SYDVKM come from the germline V gene. This CDR3 is built from 13 residues. The CDR3 bases are TGTGCCAGCAGCGGGTACAGCTTATATGGCTACACCTTC. Protein: CASSGYSLYGYTF.

The rearrangement uses TRBV5-8 and TRBJ2-7; TRBD2 agrees at 7 bases. This CDR3 comprises 15 residues. The V segment lost 0 bases and the J segment 3 bases; nucleotides outside the gene matches: 6. Per germline, CDR1 SGHTS and CDR2 YDEGEE. CDR3 in amino acids: CASSLAASGFYEQYF. CDR3 nucleotide sequence: TGTGCCAGCAGCTTGGCCGCTAGCGGATTCTACGAGCAGTACTTC. The entire variable domain, with the rest obtained from reference TRBV5-8 and TRBJ2-7, is as follows: EAGVTQSPTHLIKTRGQQATLRCSPISGHTSVYWYQQALGLGLQFLLWYDEGEERNRGNFPPRFSGRQFPNYSSELNVNALELEDSALYLCASSLAASGFYEQYFGPGTRLTVT.

The V and J genes are TRBV19 and TRBJ2-1; 7 bases agree with TRBD2. This CDR3 is built from 13 residues. CDR1 is LNHDA and CDR2 is SQIVND in the germline V gene (reference sequence). Trimming removed 5 bases from V and 14 bases from J; junction bases left unmatched: 12. CDR3 sequence: CASSPGGVSGEFF. CDR3 bases: TGTGCCAGTAGTCCGGGCGGGGTCAGCGGGGAGTTCTTC.